Listed below are T cell receptor beta chains from one sample, sequenced in a study of T cell responses to AZD1222 COVID-19 vaccine. TCRdb's table, derived via immunoSEQ multiplex PCR, lists solely in-frame clones and lacks some. The sample shows 40,000 to 65,000 clones, approximately 84% of them seen only once. The starting material was peripheral blood, obtained on day 0 of AZD1222 vaccination. The origin of the receptors is an adult in good health. CDR3s include the opening cysteine and the closing phenylalanine or tryptophan. The D gene is left open where the match is weak. Some rows have no size entry. The others give once, few or many, or a class for an expanded clone.

DNA: TGTGCCAGCAGCGAGGACAGGGTCTACACTGAAGCTTTCTTT; CDR3: CASSEDRVYTEAFF; V: TRBV13; D: TRBD1; J: TRBJ1-1; size: -
DNA: TGTGCCAGCCTAGCGGGAGGTCTTGAGGACGAGCAGTACTTC; CDR3: CASLAGGLEDEQYF; V: TRBV21-1; D: -; J: TRBJ2-7; size: -
DNA: TGTGCCATCAGTTCCACTGTGGGGGCGGGACACCTCTCCTACGAGCAGTACTTC; CDR3: CAISSTVGAGHLSYEQYF; V: TRBV10-3; D: -; J: TRBJ2-7; size: -
DNA: TGTGCCAGCAGTTACGGAACGGCGAGGAACTATGGCTACACCTTC; CDR3: CASSYGTARNYGYTF; V: TRBV6-5; D: -; J: TRBJ1-2; size: -
DNA: TGTGCCAGCAGAGGAGCACAGGGGAAAAACATTCAGTACTTC; CDR3: CASRGAQGKNIQYF; V: TRBV2; D: TRBD1; J: TRBJ2-4; size: once
DNA: TGCGCCAGCAGCTTGGGGGCAGGGGAGAACACTGAAGCTTTCTTT; CDR3: CASSLGAGENTEAFF; V: TRBV5-1; D: -; J: TRBJ1-1; size: -
DNA: TGTGCCAGCAGCTTGATACAGGTGAGCAATCAGCCCCAGCATTTT; CDR3: CASSLIQVSNQPQHF; V: TRBV5-4; D: -; J: TRBJ1-5; size: once
DNA: TGTGCCAGCAGTGTCGGGGTCCAAGAGACCCAGTACTTC; CDR3: CASSVGVQETQYF; V: TRBV2; D: -; J: TRBJ2-5; size: -
DNA: TGTGCCAGCAGTGACGGGACAGGGGCCTATGGCTACACCTTC; CDR3: CASSDGTGAYGYTF; V: TRBV6-4; D: TRBD1; J: TRBJ1-2; size: -
DNA: TGCGCCAGCAGCTCCGGGACAGACTACAATGAGCAGTTCTTC; CDR3: CASSSGTDYNEQFF; V: TRBV5-1; D: TRBD1; J: TRBJ2-1; size: -
DNA: TGTGCCAGCAGTTCACTTGGACAAGCTAATGAAAAACTGTTTTTT; CDR3: CASSSLGQANEKLFF; V: TRBV28; D: -; J: TRBJ1-4; size: -
DNA: TGCGCCAGCAGCTTCCCCGGTTTGAACACTGAAGCTTTCTTT; CDR3: CASSFPGLNTEAFF; V: TRBV5-1; D: -; J: TRBJ1-1; size: once
DNA: TGTGCCAGCAGCTACGGACTCTCTGGAAACACCATATATTTT; CDR3: CASSYGLSGNTIYF; V: TRBV6-5; D: -; J: TRBJ1-3; size: few
DNA: TGTGCCAGCAGCTTATTAGCGGGTGGCGGTTCACCCCTCCACTTT; CDR3: CASSLLAGGGSPLHF; V: TRBV7-2; D: -; J: TRBJ1-6; size: -
DNA: TGCAGTGGAACGGGGGACACTGAAGCTTTCTTT; CDR3: CSGTGDTEAFF; V: TRBV20-1; D: -; J: TRBJ1-1; size: few
DNA: TGTGCCAGCAGCCGAGAGCGGGAGGAGCAGTTCTTC; CDR3: CASSREREEQFF; V: TRBV11-3; D: TRBD2; J: TRBJ2-1; size: -
DNA: TGTGCCAGCAGCTTTAGGGCCAGGGAGGGTTTCGGCTACACCTTC; CDR3: CASSFRAREGFGYTF; V: TRBV5-4; D: -; J: TRBJ1-2; size: -
DNA: TGTGCCAGCAGCCAAGATATGTCGGGGAATGAGCAGTTCTTC; CDR3: CASSQDMSGNEQFF; V: TRBV3-1/TRBV3-2; D: -; J: TRBJ2-1; size: -
DNA: TGTGCCAGCAGTCCTCTAAAAATAGCGGGGGGCACCGGGGAGCTGTTTTTT; CDR3: CASSPLKIAGGTGELFF; V: TRBV28; D: TRBD2; J: TRBJ2-2; size: -
DNA: TGTGCCAGCAGGAGGGACAGGGGTTCTGGCTACACCTTC; CDR3: CASRRDRGSGYTF; V: TRBV28; D: TRBD1; J: TRBJ1-2; size: -
DNA: TGTGCCAGTTCAGGAGAGGATAGATTTCCAGATACGCAGTATTTT; CDR3: CASSGEDRFPDTQYF; V: TRBV18; D: -; J: TRBJ2-3; size: -
DNA: TGTGCCAGCAACAGATACATGGGGACAGAGAACACCGGGGAGCTGTTTTTT; CDR3: CASNRYMGTENTGELFF; V: TRBV27; D: TRBD1; J: TRBJ2-2; size: -
DNA: TGTGCCAGCAGTGACGTTAGCTCCTATAATTCACCCCTCCACTTT; CDR3: CASSDVSSYNSPLHF; V: TRBV25-1; D: -; J: TRBJ1-6; size: -
DNA: TGTGCCAGCAGCCCCCGGACAGGGTCTATGAACACTGAAGCTTTCTTT; CDR3: CASSPRTGSMNTEAFF; V: TRBV14; D: TRBD1; J: TRBJ1-1; size: -
DNA: TGTGCCAGCAGGGGGGACAGTATGAACACTGAAGCTTTCTTT; CDR3: CASRGDSMNTEAFF; V: TRBV2; D: TRBD1; J: TRBJ1-1; size: -
DNA: TGTGCCAGCGGCGTACAGGGCCTTAATGAAAAACTGTTTTTT; CDR3: CASGVQGLNEKLFF; V: TRBV6-5; D: -; J: TRBJ1-4; size: -
DNA: TGTGCCAGCAGCCCCGGGACAGGGGCTCTAGCTTTCTTT; CDR3: CASSPGTGALAFF; V: TRBV6-5; D: TRBD1; J: TRBJ1-1; size: -
DNA: TGTGCCAGCAGCGTAGCTGAGATGGAGCGGGAGCCCTCTTCCTACAATGAGCAGTTCTTC; CDR3: CASSVAEMEREPSSYNEQFF; V: TRBV9; D: TRBD2; J: TRBJ2-1; size: -
DNA: TGTGCCAGCAGCCAGGACAGAGTCTCTAACTATGGCTACACCTTC; CDR3: CASSQDRVSNYGYTF; V: TRBV5-8; D: -; J: TRBJ1-2; size: -
DNA: TGTGCCAGCAGTTTAACAGCTAACTATGGCTACACCTTC; CDR3: CASSLTANYGYTF; V: TRBV27; D: -; J: TRBJ1-2; size: -
DNA: TGTGCCAGCAGCTTAGCAGGGCTGACAGATACGCAGTATTTT; CDR3: CASSLAGLTDTQYF; V: TRBV7-2; D: -; J: TRBJ2-3; size: -
DNA: TGTGCCAGCAGTGCCCCGGGGGGGACTAGCGGGAGCAATGAGCAGTTCTTC; CDR3: CASSAPGGTSGSNEQFF; V: TRBV6-4; D: TRBD2; J: TRBJ2-1; size: -